A single sample is the source of the 8 T cell receptor beta chains below, sequenced in a study of shared clonotypes between healthy human individuals. The protocol was immunoSEQ multiplex PCR, while the TCRdb copy is restricted to in-frame clones and leaves out a portion. The sample yields 400,000 to 550,000 clones, around 79% seen once. The sequencing sample was made of PBMCs. These receptors were collected from a woman between 40 and 55 years old in good health. Some clones in this sample may be carry-over from other donors' samples.

This clone was seen a handful of times. The chain couples TRBV7-7 to TRBJ2-3, with 9 bases that match TRBD2. CDR1 and CDR2 (germline): SSHAT, FNYEAQ (reference sequence). J was trimmed by 3 bases and V by 6 bases; bases with no gene match: 7. CDR3 length: 15 residues. The CDR3: CASSPAGGPTDTQYF. CDR3 nucleotides: TGTGCCAGCAGTCCGGCGGGAGGGCCGACAGATACGCAGTATTTT.

This clone appeared a single time. The V call is TRBV5-6, the J call TRBJ1-4, with TRBD1 as a possible D gene (5 bases). Trimming took 3 bases from V and 5 from J, leaving 8 bases between them. The germline V gene encodes CDR1 SGHDT and CDR2 YYEEEE. This CDR3 contains 13 residues. CDR3 in DNA: TGTGCCAGCAGCTCCGGGGGGAATGAAAAACTGTTTTTT. Amino acid sequence: CASSSGGNEKLFF.

This clone appeared a few times. The CDR3 loop reads CASSISRDTYEQYF. CDR3 coding DNA: TGTGCCAGTAGTATTAGCAGGGATACCTACGAGCAGTACTTC. The chain couples TRBV19 to TRBJ2-7; TRBD1 is a possible D gene (5 bases). Trimming shortened V by 3 bases and J by 2 bases, and 11 bases separated the two germline ends. Germline-derived CDR1 and CDR2 are LNHDA and SQIVND (reference sequence). CDR3 length: 14 residues.

CDR3 nucleotide sequence: TGTGCCAGCACCCGACTAGCGGGAAAAAATGAGCAGTTCTTC. Its protein is CASTRLAGKNEQFF. The gene calls are TRBV11-2 and TRBJ2-1, with 11 bases lining up with TRBD2. This CDR3 has 14 residues. Germline V gene sequence: CDR1 SGHAT, CDR2 FQNNGV. The V and J ends lost 7 bases and 7 bases, in that order; junction bases with no gene match: 6.

V usage is TRBV9 and J usage is TRBJ2-3; D might be TRBD1 or TRBD2, each matching 5 bases. CDR3 length: 14 amino acids. The germline V and J ends were trimmed by 4 bases and 6 bases, with 15 bases remaining between them. Germline V gene lookup returns CDR1 SGDLS and CDR2 YYNGEE. DNA of the CDR3: TGTGCCAGCAGCTCCGGGGCCTACGGGGATACGCAGTATTTT. It translates to CASSSGAYGDTQYF. Looking up the rest from reference TRBV9 and TRBJ2-3 gives the full variable domain: DSGVTQTPKHLITATGQRVTLRCSPRSGDLSVYWYQQSLDQGLQFLIQYYNGEERAKGNILERFSAQQFPDLHSELNLSSLELGDSALYFCASSSGAYGDTQYFGPGTRLTVL.

This chain uses TRBV29-1 with TRBJ2-7; the match to TRBD2 covers 10 bases. Germline V lookup: CDR1 SQVTM, CDR2 ANQGSEA. J was trimmed by 4 bases and V by 6 bases; bases with no gene match: 3. The CDR3 sequence is 12 residues long. The CDR3 DNA sequence: TGCAGCGTGCGGACTAGCGGTTACGAGCAGTACTTC. Translating it yields CSVRTSGYEQYF.

The table lists this clone with a few counts. The genes are TRBV5-1 and TRBJ2-3, with 8 positions matching TRBD2. The ends lost 3 bases at V and 1 base at J; junction bases unmatched: 7. The germline gives CDR1 SGHRS, CDR2 YFSETQ. The CDR3 is made up of 16 amino acids. CDR3 DNA sequence: TGCGCCAGCAGCTGGGGTACTAGCGGAGGCACAGATACGCAGTATTTT. It codes for CASSWGTSGGTDTQYF. Based on the CDR3 plus reference TRBV5-1 and TRBJ2-3, the full variable domain is KAGVTQTPRYLIKTRGQQVTLSCSPISGHRSVSWYQQTPGQGLQFLFEYFSETQRNKGNFPGRFSGRQFSNSRSEMNVSTLELGDSALYLCASSWGTSGGTDTQYFGPGTRLTVL.

The rearrangement uses TRBV28 and TRBJ1-2; tentatively, D is TRBD1 (6 bases). Germline CDR1 MDHEN, CDR2 SYDVKM. The CDR3 has 17 amino acids. Trimming shortened V by 6 bases and J by 2 bases, and 22 bases separated the two germline ends. The CDR3 region is CASSSLGGQTHNYGYTF. In nucleotides, the CDR3 is TGTGCCAGCAGCTCATTGGGGGGGCAGACTCACAACTATGGCTACACCTTC.